Listed below are T cell receptor beta chains from one sample, sequenced in a study of blood T cells in healthy people across ages. TCRdb called the 5' RACE reads again in MiXCR, with one record for every CDR3 protein. The table records over a million distinct CDR3 sequences, about 42% of them present only once. Sequencing was done on a sample of blood. Receptors originate from a woman between 18 and 29 years old in good health. CDR3s include the opening cysteine and the closing phenylalanine or tryptophan. D genes are given only for firm matches. Where a row states a size, it is once, few, many or the class of an expanded clone; other rows omit it.

j_gene: TRBJ2-4
d_gene: NA
abundance: NA
v_gene: TRBV4-1
CDR3nt: TGCGCCAGCAGCCAAGGGGCGCAGGGGAGGAACATTCAGTACTTC
CDR3aa: CASSQGAQGRNIQYF

j_gene: TRBJ1-1
d_gene: NA
abundance: NA
v_gene: TRBV10-3
CDR3nt: TGTGCCATCAGCCTCGCGGGGACTGAAGCTTTCTTT
CDR3aa: CAISLAGTEAFF

j_gene: TRBJ2-3
d_gene: TRBD2
abundance: few
v_gene: TRBV5-4
CDR3nt: TGTGCCAGCGGCCGGGGACTAGCGGGGATGGGAGGACCAGATACGCAGTATTTT
CDR3aa: CASGRGLAGMGGPDTQYF

j_gene: TRBJ2-5
d_gene: NA
abundance: few
v_gene: TRBV12-3/TRBV12-4
CDR3nt: TGTGCCAGCTGCCCCCCCGGGGGGACCCAGTACTTC
CDR3aa: CASCPPGGTQYF

j_gene: TRBJ2-7
d_gene: NA
abundance: NA
v_gene: TRBV28
CDR3nt: TGTGCCAGCAGGAACCAAGGGTTCCCCTACGAGCAGTACTTC
CDR3aa: CASRNQGFPYEQYF

j_gene: TRBJ2-1
d_gene: TRBD2
abundance: NA
v_gene: TRBV7-9
CDR3nt: TGTGCCAGCAGCTATTTTACAGGGACCGGGAGGGACAATGAGCAGTTCTTC
CDR3aa: CASSYFTGTGRDNEQFF

j_gene: TRBJ2-1
d_gene: NA
abundance: few
v_gene: TRBV9
CDR3nt: TGTGCCAGCAGCGTAAGCTCGCGCAGCTCCTACAATGAGCAGTTCTTC
CDR3aa: CASSVSSRSSYNEQFF

j_gene: TRBJ2-1
d_gene: NA
abundance: few
v_gene: TRBV7-2
CDR3nt: TGTGCCAGCAGCTCTCTCGGGACCTACAATGAGCAGTTCTTC
CDR3aa: CASSSLGTYNEQFF

j_gene: TRBJ2-4
d_gene: NA
abundance: few
v_gene: TRBV11-2
CDR3nt: TGTGCCAGCAGGAGGACGGCAGAAAACATTCAGTACTTC
CDR3aa: CASRRTAENIQYF

j_gene: TRBJ2-1
d_gene: NA
abundance: NA
v_gene: TRBV28
CDR3nt: TGTGCCGGCAGAGGGACACGTCCCTTCAATGAGCAGTTCTTC
CDR3aa: CAGRGTRPFNEQFF

j_gene: TRBJ2-4
d_gene: TRBD1
abundance: NA
v_gene: TRBV12-3/TRBV12-4
CDR3nt: TGTGCCAGCAGTGCGGGGGACAGGGGGTTTGGTAACATTCAGTACTTC
CDR3aa: CASSAGDRGFGNIQYF

j_gene: TRBJ2-3
d_gene: TRBD2
abundance: NA
v_gene: TRBV20-1
CDR3nt: TGCAGTGCTCCAAGACTAGCGGGGGTAGATACGCAGTATTTT
CDR3aa: CSAPRLAGVDTQYF

j_gene: TRBJ1-1
d_gene: NA
abundance: NA
v_gene: TRBV5-1
CDR3nt: TGCGCCAGCAGCTTGGCGAGTGGGGGAAGGGGCACTGAAGCTTTCTTT
CDR3aa: CASSLASGGRGTEAFF

j_gene: TRBJ1-1
d_gene: TRBD1
abundance: NA
v_gene: TRBV5-5
CDR3nt: TGTGCCAGCAGCACTGGGACAGGGGGAATGAACACTGAAGCTTTCTTT
CDR3aa: CASSTGTGGMNTEAFF

j_gene: TRBJ2-7
d_gene: NA
abundance: few
v_gene: TRBV6-1
CDR3nt: TGTGCCAGCAGTGAAGGATCCGCCATCTACGAGCAGTACTTC
CDR3aa: CASSEGSAIYEQYF

j_gene: TRBJ2-1
d_gene: NA
abundance: NA
v_gene: TRBV4-1
CDR3nt: TGCGCCGGCAGCCAAGTCGGCAATGAGCAGTTCTTC
CDR3aa: CAGSQVGNEQFF

j_gene: TRBJ2-2
d_gene: NA
abundance: NA
v_gene: TRBV6-5
CDR3nt: TGTGCCAGCAGTTATGGCGCTTATGGGGAGCTGTTTTTT
CDR3aa: CASSYGAYGELFF

j_gene: TRBJ1-5
d_gene: NA
abundance: few
v_gene: TRBV6-2/TRBV6-3
CDR3nt: TGTGCCAGCAGTTGGGGGTACAATCAGCCCCAGCATTTT
CDR3aa: CASSWGYNQPQHF

j_gene: TRBJ2-5
d_gene: TRBD1
abundance: NA
v_gene: TRBV28
CDR3nt: TGTGCCAGCAGTATTTCAGGGGGCTGGGAGACCCAGTACTTC
CDR3aa: CASSISGGWETQYF

j_gene: TRBJ2-5
d_gene: NA
abundance: NA
v_gene: TRBV7-2
CDR3nt: TGTGCCAGCAGCCCAGGGAGGGGGCCGCAAGAGACCCAGTACTTC
CDR3aa: CASSPGRGPQETQYF

j_gene: TRBJ2-1
d_gene: TRBD2
abundance: NA
v_gene: TRBV6-1
CDR3nt: TGTGTCAGCAGTTCCGGGACTAGCGGGAACAATGAGCAGTTCTTC
CDR3aa: CVSSSGTSGNNEQFF

j_gene: TRBJ2-5
d_gene: TRBD2
abundance: NA
v_gene: TRBV5-1
CDR3nt: TGCGCCAGCAGCATACTAGCGGGGGGGCCGAAGACCCAGTACTTC
CDR3aa: CASSILAGGPKTQYF

j_gene: TRBJ2-7
d_gene: NA
abundance: few
v_gene: TRBV6-5
CDR3nt: TGTGCCAGCAGTTCGCCCTACAGGGATCCTTCCTACGAGCAGTACTTC
CDR3aa: CASSSPYRDPSYEQYF

j_gene: TRBJ2-3
d_gene: NA
abundance: NA
v_gene: TRBV7-2
CDR3nt: TGTGCCAGCAGCCTGGACCGCCTGGGCACAGATACGCAGTATTTT
CDR3aa: CASSLDRLGTDTQYF

j_gene: TRBJ2-1
d_gene: TRBD2
abundance: NA
v_gene: TRBV3-1
CDR3nt: TGTGCCGGCAGCCAAGTCCTAGCGGGAGCGTACAATGAGCAGTTCTTC
CDR3aa: CAGSQVLAGAYNEQFF

j_gene: TRBJ2-1
d_gene: NA
abundance: NA
v_gene: TRBV7-2
CDR3nt: TGTGCCAGCAGCTCCCCGGTCTACAATGAGCAGTTCTTC
CDR3aa: CASSSPVYNEQFF

j_gene: TRBJ1-1
d_gene: NA
abundance: few
v_gene: TRBV7-9
CDR3nt: TGTGCCAGCACCGACTCGGGTGACGGTTACACTGAAGCTTTCTTT
CDR3aa: CASTDSGDGYTEAFF

j_gene: TRBJ2-7
d_gene: NA
abundance: NA
v_gene: TRBV27
CDR3nt: TGTGCAAAGCCCGGGCTATACGAGCAGTACTTC
CDR3aa: CAKPGLYEQYF

j_gene: TRBJ1-2
d_gene: NA
abundance: NA
v_gene: TRBV5-4
CDR3nt: TGTGCCAGCACCGGTAGTATAACCGCCGGCTACACCTTC
CDR3aa: CASTGSITAGYTF

j_gene: TRBJ2-7
d_gene: TRBD2
abundance: NA
v_gene: TRBV7-8
CDR3nt: TGTGCCAGCAGCTTAAAGCGGGGGACCTACGAGCAGTACTTC
CDR3aa: CASSLKRGTYEQYF

j_gene: TRBJ1-2
d_gene: NA
abundance: NA
v_gene: TRBV5-4
CDR3nt: TGTGCCAGCAGCCCGACGGACGTGCTTTCGGGCTACACCTTC
CDR3aa: CASSPTDVLSGYTF

j_gene: TRBJ2-3
d_gene: TRBD2
abundance: NA
v_gene: TRBV29-1
CDR3nt: TGCAGCGCCATGGGGGTGAGGGGACTAGCGGGAGGCACAGATACGCAGTATTTT
CDR3aa: CSAMGVRGLAGGTDTQYF

j_gene: TRBJ1-5
d_gene: TRBD1
abundance: few
v_gene: TRBV6-1
CDR3nt: TGTGCCAGCAGTGCGAGGGACAGACCCAGCAATCAGCCCCAGCATTTT
CDR3aa: CASSARDRPSNQPQHF

j_gene: TRBJ2-4
d_gene: NA
abundance: few
v_gene: TRBV5-1
CDR3nt: TGCGCCAGCAGCTTGGACGGGGGTATTAAAAACATTCAGTACTTC
CDR3aa: CASSLDGGIKNIQYF

j_gene: TRBJ2-7
d_gene: NA
abundance: NA
v_gene: TRBV10-3
CDR3nt: TGTGCCATCAGTGAAAGGTGGTACGAGCAGTACTTC
CDR3aa: CAISERWYEQYF

j_gene: TRBJ1-2
d_gene: NA
abundance: few
v_gene: TRBV10-3
CDR3nt: TGTGCCATCAGTGAGTCGGACTTTTACTATGGCTACACCTTC
CDR3aa: CAISESDFYYGYTF

j_gene: TRBJ2-3
d_gene: TRBD2
abundance: few
v_gene: TRBV4-1
CDR3nt: TGCGCCAGCAGCCAGCCCATAGCGGGGGACATCTCGATCAAGATTACAGATACGCAGTATTTT
CDR3aa: CASSQPIAGDISIKITDTQYF

j_gene: TRBJ2-5
d_gene: NA
abundance: many
v_gene: TRBV20-1
CDR3nt: TGCAGTGCTAGAGCCACGGGACGGTCGCAAGAGACCCAGTACTTC
CDR3aa: CSARATGRSQETQYF

j_gene: TRBJ2-1
d_gene: NA
abundance: few
v_gene: TRBV9
CDR3nt: TGTGCCAGCAGCGTAGGAGAGGGCTTTCCAAATGAGCAGTTCTTC
CDR3aa: CASSVGEGFPNEQFF

j_gene: TRBJ2-3
d_gene: NA
abundance: NA
v_gene: TRBV25-1
CDR3nt: TGTGCCGGCAGTGAATATCGGGGCAGGAGTCGCGAGGGCACAGATACGCAGTATTTT
CDR3aa: CAGSEYRGRSREGTDTQYF

j_gene: TRBJ2-1
d_gene: TRBD2
abundance: few
v_gene: TRBV5-4
CDR3nt: TGTGCCAGCAGCCCTCGGGGAGGGCTAGGGGATGAGCAGTTCTTC
CDR3aa: CASSPRGGLGDEQFF

j_gene: TRBJ2-1
d_gene: NA
abundance: NA
v_gene: TRBV28
CDR3nt: TGTGCCAGCAGTTTATTAGGGTGGGATGAGCAGTTCTTC
CDR3aa: CASSLLGWDEQFF